The T cell receptor (beta chain) described here comes from a study of T cell clones after liver transplantation. The CDR3 length is 14 residues. CDR1 is SQVTM, CDR2 ANQGSEA, per germline. V gave up 1 base and J gave up 7 bases, with 14 bases separating them. TCRdb keeps only in-frame clones here, not all; method: immunoSEQ multiplex PCR. This sample has around 120,000 clones, with less than 95% found just once. The chain combines TRBV29-1 with TRBJ2-1, with D possibly matching TRBD2 (5 bases). The material sequenced was CD4+ T cells from blood, taken 12 months after liver transplant. The clonotype was recovered from a human patient who received a liver transplant. Some T cells may be the graft donor's. CDR3 amino acids: CSVEARRAQNEQFF. The CDR3, as DNA: TGCAGCGTTGAAGCACGGCGGGCGCAAAATGAGCAGTTCTTC.